This is a list of T cell receptor beta chains from one sample in a study of T cells in Graves' hyperthyroidism and ophthalmopathy. MiXCR, applied by TCRdb to the multiplex PCR reads, yields one record per CDR3 protein. In the table there are hundreds of thousands of distinct CDR3 sequences, 45% of which are singletons. Material for sequencing was peripheral blood or thyroid tissue (not recorded which). The receptors originated from an adult man with Graves' disease, either hyperthyroidism or ophthalmopathy (not recorded which). CDR3s include the opening cysteine and the closing phenylalanine or tryptophan. A D gene is named only where the DNA matches it firmly. Clone size appears in some rows only: once, few, many, or a class for an expanded clone.

>TRBV10-3|TRBJ1-2|.|.
TGTGCCTCACAGCGGGAGGGTGGCTACACCTTC
CASQREGGYTF
>TRBV7-9|TRBJ2-7|many|.
TGTGCCAGCAGCTTCCCTCCGGGACACGGACCCTACGAGCAGTACTTC
CASSFPPGHGPYEQYF
>TRBV6-6|TRBJ2-7|.|.
TGTGCCAGCAGTTACTCAGGGGACCGCTCCTACGAGCAGTACTTC
CASSYSGDRSYEQYF
>TRBV2|TRBJ1-1|few|.
TGTGCCAGCAGTGAACATAACAGGGTTTCCCCTGAAGCTTTCTTT
CASSEHNRVSPEAFF
>TRBV7-9|TRBJ1-1|few|.
TGTGCCAGCAGCCCCTTAAACGGGGCAAACACTGAAGCTTTCTTT
CASSPLNGANTEAFF
>TRBV7-9|TRBJ2-5|many|.
TGTGCCAGCAGCTTCAGACAGGACCAAGAGACCCAGTACTTC
CASSFRQDQETQYF
>TRBV27|TRBJ1-5|few|.
TGTGCCAGCAGTTTATCGAGCCCAGGCAATCAGCCCCAGCATTTT
CASSLSSPGNQPQHF
>TRBV6-6|TRBJ1-2|many|TRBD1
TGTGCCAGTACCGGGACAGCCTATGGCTACACCTTC
CASTGTAYGYTF
>TRBV29-1|TRBJ2-5|.|TRBD1
TGCAGCGTTGAGACAGGGGCCGGAGAGACCCAGTACTTC
CSVETGAGETQYF
>TRBV19|TRBJ1-2|.|.
TGTGCCAGTAGTATGACCTCGGCTCTAGGCTATGGCTACACCTTC
CASSMTSALGYGYTF
>TRBV25-1|TRBJ2-1|.|.
TGTGCCAGCAGTGGATACAATGAGCAGTTCTTC
CASSGYNEQFF
>TRBV7-9|TRBJ1-3|few|.
TGTGCCAGCAGCGGAGGACAGTTCTCTGGAAACACCATATATTTT
CASSGGQFSGNTIYF
>TRBV7-2|TRBJ1-5|many|.
TGTGCCAGCAGCTTTCCAGGGGGCAATCAGCCCCAGCATTTT
CASSFPGGNQPQHF
>TRBV20-1|TRBJ2-7|.|TRBD1
TGCAGTGCTAGCGGGACAGCGACCTACGAGCAGTACTTC
CSASGTATYEQYF
>TRBV28|TRBJ2-5|few|TRBD1
TGTGCCAGCAGTTTAGGTGGACAGGGGTACGAAGAGACCCAGTACTTC
CASSLGGQGYEETQYF
>TRBV7-9|TRBJ1-1|few|TRBD1
TGTGCCAGCAGCTTAAACAGGGGTACTCACACTGAAGCTTTCTTT
CASSLNRGTHTEAFF
>TRBV2|TRBJ1-2|many|.
TGTGCCAGCAGTGAAGCGGAGACGGCCACAAATGGCTACACCTTC
CASSEAETATNGYTF
>TRBV29-1|TRBJ2-7|.|TRBD1
TGCAGCGTGACAGGGTTGACCTACGAGCAGTACTTC
CSVTGLTYEQYF
>TRBV10-3|TRBJ1-2|few|.
TGTGCCATCAGCCGGGACTTAAGTAACTATGGCTACACCTTC
CAISRDLSNYGYTF
>TRBV29-1|TRBJ1-5|.|.
TGTGCCTGGAGTTCTGGAAACAATCAGCCCCAGCATTTT
CAWSSGNNQPQHF
>TRBV9|TRBJ1-2|few|.
TGTGCCAGCAGTGGGGGGTCGCCGGATGGCTACACCTTC
CASSGGSPDGYTF
>TRBV20-1|TRBJ1-1|many|TRBD1
TGCAGTGCTAGACCCGGGACAGGGGACACTGAAGCTTTCTTT
CSARPGTGDTEAFF
>TRBV2|TRBJ2-7|.|.
TGTGCCAGCAGTGAAGGAGGGGGTCAGGCCTACGAGCAGTACTTC
CASSEGGGQAYEQYF
>TRBV7-9|TRBJ2-7|.|TRBD2
TGTGCCAGCAGCTTAGCGGGGGGGGGTATCTCCTACGAGCAGTACTTC
CASSLAGGGISYEQYF
>TRBV5-1|TRBJ1-2|few|.
TGCGCCAGCAGCTTGACTGACGGTAACTATGGCTACACCTTC
CASSLTDGNYGYTF
>TRBV12-3/TRBV12-4|TRBJ2-5|many|TRBD2
TGTGCCAGCACCTCTAGCGGGCGGCAAGAGACCCAGTACTTC
CASTSSGRQETQYF
>TRBV20-1|TRBJ2-2|.|.
TGCAGTGCTAGTCTGGGGGGCGACACCGGGGAGCTGTTTTTT
CSASLGGDTGELFF
>TRBV19|TRBJ2-7|few|.
TGTGCCAGTAGCCGACTAGGAGGGTGGTACGAGCAGTACTTC
CASSRLGGWYEQYF
>TRBV7-6|TRBJ2-6|.|.
TGTGCCAGCAGCCCCACCTCCGACAGGGCCAACGTCCTGACTTTC
CASSPTSDRANVLTF
>TRBV29-1|TRBJ2-3|.|TRBD2
TGCAGCGTCCGTCTAGCGGGGGGACCAGATACGCAGTATTTT
CSVRLAGGPDTQYF